This T cell receptor beta chain was documented in a study of blood T cell repertoires in COVID-19. Overall study: The analysed material was cDNA or gDNA that came from T cells, B-cell-depleted T cells, or PBMCs.

This table comes from immunoSEQ multiplex PCR, and its TCRdb copy is limited to in-frame clones, with some not included. The table lists roughly 170,000 clones, about 88% of them singletons, with roughly 5.4% in the top ten. Patients from Seattle were sampled longitudinally, starting during active infection. V gave up 3 bases and J gave up 6 bases; unmatched junction bases: 7. Per the germline V gene, CDR1 is DFQATT and CDR2 is SNEGSKA (reference sequence). The CDR3 runs 13 residues. The sample consisted of peripheral blood. The chain carries TRBV20-1 and TRBJ2-5; 7 nucleotides match TRBD1. The sequence was collected from a woman aged 45-59 years with COVID-19, enrolled during active disease. The chain's CDR3 is CSASGQEWKTQYF. Here the CDR3 DNA reads TGCAGTGCTAGTGGACAGGAGTGGAAGACCCAGTACTTC.